Shown below are 6 T cell receptor beta chains from a single sample sequenced in a study of shared clonotypes between healthy human individuals (TCRdb year 2020). The library was obtained by the immunoSEQ multiplex PCR assay. TCRdb provides this immuneACCESS table in a form limited to in-frame rearrangements. Some clones are lacking; in checked studies, under half of them reflect an unresolved V gene, and why the rest are absent is not known. The sample table lists some 1 million clones, 65% to 80% of them with a count of one. The ten largest clones capture 1.4% of the sample. The sequenced material came from memory CD4+ T cells sorted from blood. Taken with the paper, the label for cell subset or site translates to: CD45RA-negative fraction. These receptor sequences come from a man between 18 and 29 years old in good health.

The chain has TRBV19 and TRBJ2-5; TRBD2 aligns across 14 bases. V was pared by 4 bases and J by 5 bases, with 9 bases of the junction left unmatched. The CDR3 contains 17 residues. Germline loops: CDR1 LNHDA, CDR2 SQIVND (reference sequence). CDR3 nucleotide sequence: TGTGCCAGTAGTACCGGGACTAGCGGGGGCGTCTGGGAGACCCAGTACTTC. Translating gives CASSTGTSGGVWETQYF.

The gene calls are TRBV2 and TRBJ1-6; 8 bases are a match to TRBD1. Trimming removed 6 bases from V and 7 bases from J; junction bases left unmatched: 8. In germline, CDR1 is SNHLY, CDR2 FYNNEI. The CDR3 is 15 residues long. The CDR3 reads CASRQGAGGNSPLHF. The CDR3 DNA is TGTGCCAGCAGGCAGGGGGCAGGGGGAAATTCACCCCTCCACTTT.

CDR3 coding DNA: TGTGCCAGCAGTTACGGCAGGGGGATCGGCGGGGAGCTGTTTTTT. Its translation: CASSYGRGIGGELFF. J is TRBJ2-2 and V is TRBV6-6; 7 bases are shared with TRBD1. After removal of 2 bases from V and 7 bases from J, the junction contained 7 bases not matched to a gene. This CDR3 contains 15 residues. Germline assignment: CDR1 MNHNY and CDR2 SVGAGI (reference sequence).

The genes are TRBV6-6 and TRBJ2-4; the D is unclear. The CDR3 loop spans 15 amino acids. Germline V lookup: CDR1 MNHNY, CDR2 SVGAGI (reference sequence). V gave up 7 bases and J gave up 5 bases, with 18 bases separating them. The CDR3 reads CASTDPGPGQNIQYF. The CDR3 DNA sequence: TGTGCCAGCACCGACCCCGGACCGGGCCAAAACATTCAGTACTTC.

This clone was detected only a few times. This rearrangement joins TRBV18 to TRBJ1-2, with a possible D match to TRBD1 (5 bases). V lost 6 bases to trimming and J lost 6 bases, with 14 bases between them. This CDR3 comprises 13 residues. Germline V gene lookup returns CDR1 KGHSH and CDR2 LQKENI. The DNA of the CDR3 is TGTGCCAGCTCCTCGTCCGGGACTAATGGCTACACCTTC. Amino acids: CASSSSGTNGYTF.

The V gene is TRBV7-9, the J gene TRBJ2-3; D not resolved. Deletions cut 4 bases from V and 5 bases from J, with 13 bases between. The germline CDR1 and CDR2 sequences are SEHNR and FQNEAQ (reference sequence). The CDR3 contains 14 residues. The CDR3 is CASSSRQELDTQYF. CDR3 coding DNA: TGTGCCAGCAGCTCACGTCAAGAGCTAGATACGCAGTATTTT. The variable domain in full, with the rest retrieved from reference TRBV7-9 and TRBJ2-3, is DTGVSQNPRHKITKRGQNVTFRCDPISEHNRLYWYRQTLGQGPEFLTYFQNEAQLEKSRLLSDRFSAERPKGSFSTLEIQRTEQGDSAMYLCASSSRQELDTQYFGPGTRLTVL.